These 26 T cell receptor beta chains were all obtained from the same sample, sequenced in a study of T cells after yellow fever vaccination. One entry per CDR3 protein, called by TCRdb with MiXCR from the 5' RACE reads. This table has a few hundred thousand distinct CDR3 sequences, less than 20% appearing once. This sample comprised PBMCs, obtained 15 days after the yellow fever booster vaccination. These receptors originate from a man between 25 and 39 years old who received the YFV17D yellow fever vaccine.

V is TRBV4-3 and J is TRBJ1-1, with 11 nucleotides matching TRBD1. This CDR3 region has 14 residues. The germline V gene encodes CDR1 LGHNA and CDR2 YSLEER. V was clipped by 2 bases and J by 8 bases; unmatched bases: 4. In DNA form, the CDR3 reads TGCGCCAGCAGCCAAACCGGGACAGGGGGAGAAGCTTTCTTT. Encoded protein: CASSQTGTGGEAFF.

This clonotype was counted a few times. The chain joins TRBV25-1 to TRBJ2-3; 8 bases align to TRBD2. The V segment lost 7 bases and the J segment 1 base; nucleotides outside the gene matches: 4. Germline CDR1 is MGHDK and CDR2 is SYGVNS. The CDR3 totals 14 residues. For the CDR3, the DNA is TGTGCCAGCACCACTAGCGGAGGCACAGATACGCAGTATTTT. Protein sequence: CASTTSGGTDTQYF.

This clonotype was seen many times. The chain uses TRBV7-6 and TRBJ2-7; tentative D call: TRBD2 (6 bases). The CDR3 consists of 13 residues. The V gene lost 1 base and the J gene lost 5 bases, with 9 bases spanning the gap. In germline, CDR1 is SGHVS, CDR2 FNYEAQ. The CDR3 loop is CASSLEGGHEQYF. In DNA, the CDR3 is TGTGCCAGCAGCTTAGAAGGAGGGCACGAGCAGTACTTC.

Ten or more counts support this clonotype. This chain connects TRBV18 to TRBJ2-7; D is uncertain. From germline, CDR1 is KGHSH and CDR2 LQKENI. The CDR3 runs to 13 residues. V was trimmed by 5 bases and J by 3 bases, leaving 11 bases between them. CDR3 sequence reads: CASSSQESYEQYF. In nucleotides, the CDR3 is TGTGCCAGCTCATCCCAGGAGAGCTACGAGCAGTACTTC.

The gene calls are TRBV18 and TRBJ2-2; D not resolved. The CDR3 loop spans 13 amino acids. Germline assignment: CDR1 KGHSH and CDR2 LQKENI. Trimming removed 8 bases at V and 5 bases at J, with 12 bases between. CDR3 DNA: TGTGCCAGCAGTCCCGGTCCGACCGGGGAGCTGTTTTTT. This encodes CASSPGPTGELFF.

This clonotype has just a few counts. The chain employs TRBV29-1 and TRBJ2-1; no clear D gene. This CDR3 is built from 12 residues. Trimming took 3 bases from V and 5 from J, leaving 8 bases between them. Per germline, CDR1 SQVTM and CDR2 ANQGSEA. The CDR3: CSVESTNNEQFF. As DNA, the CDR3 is TGCAGCGTTGAGTCAACAAACAATGAGCAGTTCTTC.

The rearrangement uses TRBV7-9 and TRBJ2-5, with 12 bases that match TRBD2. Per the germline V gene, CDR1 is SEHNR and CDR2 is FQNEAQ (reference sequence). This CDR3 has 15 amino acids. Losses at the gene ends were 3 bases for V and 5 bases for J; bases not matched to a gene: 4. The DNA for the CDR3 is TGTGCCAGCAGCTTCCGACTAGCGGGAGCGGAGACCCAGTACTTC. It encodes CASSFRLAGAETQYF.

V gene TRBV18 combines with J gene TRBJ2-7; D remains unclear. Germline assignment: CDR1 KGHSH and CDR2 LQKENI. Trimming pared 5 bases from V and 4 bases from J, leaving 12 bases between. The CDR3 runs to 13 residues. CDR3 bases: TGTGCCAGCTCAGGGCCGACCAATTACGAGCAGTACTTC. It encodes CASSGPTNYEQYF. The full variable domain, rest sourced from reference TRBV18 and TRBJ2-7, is NAGVMQNPRHLVRRRGQEARLRCSPMKGHSHVYWYRQLPEEGLKFMVYLQKENIIDESGMPKERFSAEFPKEGPSILRIQQVVRGDSAAYFCASSGPTNYEQYFGPGTRLTVT.

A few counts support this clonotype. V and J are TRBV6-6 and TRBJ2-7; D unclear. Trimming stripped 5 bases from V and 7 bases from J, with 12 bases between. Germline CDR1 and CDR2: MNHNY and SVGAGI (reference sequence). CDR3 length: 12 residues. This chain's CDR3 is CASSPTTAEQYF. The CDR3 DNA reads TGTGCCAGCAGTCCCACTACCGCGGAGCAGTACTTC.

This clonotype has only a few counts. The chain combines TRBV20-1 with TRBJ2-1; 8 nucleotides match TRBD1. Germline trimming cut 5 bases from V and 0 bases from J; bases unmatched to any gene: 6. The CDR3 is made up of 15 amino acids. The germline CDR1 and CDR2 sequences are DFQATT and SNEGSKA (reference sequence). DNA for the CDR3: TGCAGTGCTGTCCAGGGGGCTAGCTCCTACAATGAGCAGTTCTTC. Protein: CSAVQGASSYNEQFF.

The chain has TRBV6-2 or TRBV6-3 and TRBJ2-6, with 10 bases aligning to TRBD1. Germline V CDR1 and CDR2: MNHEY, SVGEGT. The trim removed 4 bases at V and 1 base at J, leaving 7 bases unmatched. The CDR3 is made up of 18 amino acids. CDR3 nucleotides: TGTGCCAGCAGTTCCCCGGGACAGGGGACGTCTGGGGCCAACGTCCTGACTTTC. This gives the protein CASSSPGQGTSGANVLTF.

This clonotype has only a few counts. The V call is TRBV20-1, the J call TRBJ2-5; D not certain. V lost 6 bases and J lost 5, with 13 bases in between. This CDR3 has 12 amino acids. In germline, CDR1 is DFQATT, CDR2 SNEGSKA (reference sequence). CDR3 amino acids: CSAPTRWETQYF. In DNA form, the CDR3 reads TGCAGTGCCCCCACCCGGTGGGAGACCCAGTACTTC.

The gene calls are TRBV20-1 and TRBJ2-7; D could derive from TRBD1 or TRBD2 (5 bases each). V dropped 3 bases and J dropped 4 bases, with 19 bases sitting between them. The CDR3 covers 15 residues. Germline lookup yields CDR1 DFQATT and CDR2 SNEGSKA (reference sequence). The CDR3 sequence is CSARSDPGPPYEQYF. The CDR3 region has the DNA TGCAGTGCTAGGTCTGATCCGGGACCTCCTTACGAGCAGTACTTC.

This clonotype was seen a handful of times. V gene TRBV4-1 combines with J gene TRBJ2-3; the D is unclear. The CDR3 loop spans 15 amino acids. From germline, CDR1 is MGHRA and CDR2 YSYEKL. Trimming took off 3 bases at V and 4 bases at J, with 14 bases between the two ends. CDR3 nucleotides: TGCGCCAGCAGCCAGGTGGGATTAAACTCAGATACGCAGTATTTT. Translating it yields CASSQVGLNSDTQYF.

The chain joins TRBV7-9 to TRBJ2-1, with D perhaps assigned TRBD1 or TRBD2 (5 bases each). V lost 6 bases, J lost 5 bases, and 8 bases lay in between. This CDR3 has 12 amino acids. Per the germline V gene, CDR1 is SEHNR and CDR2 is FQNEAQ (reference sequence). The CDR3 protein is CASRRGDNEQFF. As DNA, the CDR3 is TGTGCCAGCAGGAGAGGGGACAATGAGCAGTTCTTC. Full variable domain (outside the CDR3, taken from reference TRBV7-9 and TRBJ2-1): DTGVSQNPRHKITKRGQNVTFRCDPISEHNRLYWYRQTLGQGPEFLTYFQNEAQLEKSRLLSDRFSAERPKGSFSTLEIQRTEQGDSAMYLCASRRGDNEQFFGPGTRLTVL.

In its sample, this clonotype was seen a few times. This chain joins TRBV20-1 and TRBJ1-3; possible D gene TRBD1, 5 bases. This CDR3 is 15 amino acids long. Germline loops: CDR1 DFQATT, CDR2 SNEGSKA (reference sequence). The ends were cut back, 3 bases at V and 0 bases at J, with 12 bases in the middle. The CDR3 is CSASPGTYSGNTIYF. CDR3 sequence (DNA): TGCAGTGCTAGTCCCGGGACTTACTCTGGAAACACCATATATTTT.

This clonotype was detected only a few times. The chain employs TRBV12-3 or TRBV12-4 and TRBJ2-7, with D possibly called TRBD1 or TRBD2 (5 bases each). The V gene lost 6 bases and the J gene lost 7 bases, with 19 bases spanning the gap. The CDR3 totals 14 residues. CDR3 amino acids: CASSPNPGWGEQYF. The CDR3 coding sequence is TGTGCCAGCAGCCCCAATCCCGGGTGGGGGGAGCAGTACTTC.

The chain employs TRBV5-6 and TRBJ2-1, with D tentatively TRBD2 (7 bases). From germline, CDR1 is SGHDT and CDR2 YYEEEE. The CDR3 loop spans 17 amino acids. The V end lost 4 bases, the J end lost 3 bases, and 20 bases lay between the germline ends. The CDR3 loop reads CASSDLSGRGLYNEQFF. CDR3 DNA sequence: TGTGCCAGCAGCGATCTCTCGGGGCGGGGGCTCTACAATGAGCAGTTCTTC.

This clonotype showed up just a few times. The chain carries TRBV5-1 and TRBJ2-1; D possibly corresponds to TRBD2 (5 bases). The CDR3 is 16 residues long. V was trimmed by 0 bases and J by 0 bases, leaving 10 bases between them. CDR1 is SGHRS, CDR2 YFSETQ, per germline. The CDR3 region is CASSLDQAASYNEQFF. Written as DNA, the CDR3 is TGCGCCAGCAGCTTGGACCAAGCGGCCTCCTACAATGAGCAGTTCTTC.

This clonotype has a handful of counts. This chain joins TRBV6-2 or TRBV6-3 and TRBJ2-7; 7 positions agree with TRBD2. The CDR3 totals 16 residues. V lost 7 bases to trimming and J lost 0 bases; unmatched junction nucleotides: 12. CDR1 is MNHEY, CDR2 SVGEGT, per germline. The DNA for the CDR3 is TGTGCCAGCACCAAACGGGGGGATCGGGGCTCCTACGAGCAGTACTTC. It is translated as CASTKRGDRGSYEQYF.

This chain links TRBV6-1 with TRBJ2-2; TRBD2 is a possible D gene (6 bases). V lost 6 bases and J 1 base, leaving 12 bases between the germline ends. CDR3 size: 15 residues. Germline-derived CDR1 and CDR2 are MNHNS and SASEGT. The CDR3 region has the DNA TGTGCCAGCAGACCGGGACTCGGGAACACCGGGGAGCTGTTTTTT. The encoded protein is CASRPGLGNTGELFF.

For the CDR3, the DNA is TGCGCCAGCAGCTCCGGGACTAGCGGGAGAGATACGCAGTATTTT. This encodes CASSSGTSGRDTQYF. The chain links TRBV5-1 to TRBJ2-3; 14 bases match TRBD2. There are 15 residues in the CDR3. Germline lookup yields CDR1 SGHRS and CDR2 YFSETQ. V shed 3 bases, J shed 5 bases, and the junction held 2 bases outside the gene matches.

Here the CDR3 DNA reads TGTGCCAGCAGTTACGGGGCAGACTATGGCTACACCTTC. It specifies CASSYGADYGYTF. The V call is TRBV6-2 or TRBV6-3, the J call TRBJ1-2; D perhaps matches TRBD1 (5 bases). V lost 2 bases to trimming and J lost 3 bases, with 7 bases between them. The CDR3 covers 13 residues. The V gene's germline CDR1 is MNHEY and CDR2 SVGEGT.

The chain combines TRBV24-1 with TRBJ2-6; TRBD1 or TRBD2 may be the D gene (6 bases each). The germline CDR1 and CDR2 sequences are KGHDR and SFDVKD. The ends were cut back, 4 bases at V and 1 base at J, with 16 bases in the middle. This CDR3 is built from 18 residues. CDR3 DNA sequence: TGTGCCACCAGTGAAAAACCTACAGGGAGGTCTGGGGCCAACGTCCTGACTTTC. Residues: CATSEKPTGRSGANVLTF.

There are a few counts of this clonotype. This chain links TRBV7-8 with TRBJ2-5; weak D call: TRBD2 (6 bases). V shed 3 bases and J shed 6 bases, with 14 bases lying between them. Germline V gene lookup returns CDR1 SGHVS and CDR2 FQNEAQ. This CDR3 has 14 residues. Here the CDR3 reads CASSFVAGQKTQYF. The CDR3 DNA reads TGTGCCAGCAGCTTTGTTGCGGGGCAGAAGACCCAGTACTTC.

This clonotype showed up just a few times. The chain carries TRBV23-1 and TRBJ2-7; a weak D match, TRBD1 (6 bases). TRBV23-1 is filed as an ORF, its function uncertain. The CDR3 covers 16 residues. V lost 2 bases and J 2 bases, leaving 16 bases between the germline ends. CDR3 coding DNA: TGCGCCAGCAGTCAAGACGGCGACAGGACGACCTACGAGCAGTACTTC. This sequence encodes CASSQDGDRTTYEQYF.